The clone carrying this T cell receptor beta chain came up many times. The antigen remains unidentified. CDR3 length: 14 residues. Trimming cost V 6 bases and J 3 bases; bases outside gene matches: 4. Germline V gives CDR1 ENHRY, CDR2 SYGVKD. The time point is: sample taken at primary tumor resection. Extraction of whole RNA from tumor, nontumor lung or frozen PBMC preceded unsorted sequencing. One entry per CDR3 protein results from TCRdb running MiXCR on the 5' RACE reads. The sample yields 40,000 or so distinct CDR3 sequences, around 7% seen once. The sample originates from a study of spatial heterogeneity in lung cancer. Turning to the study itself: Consistent detection of more beta-chain than alpha-chain sequences was observed. The mean occurrence of each unique TCR and UMI combination in raw reads exceeded eight.

The study's findings and limits: Blood contained ubiquitous expanded tumor TCRs more at resection than at follow-up.

The chain recombines TRBV10-3 with TRBJ2-7, with 11 bases lining up with TRBD1. The receptor's source is a male donor with early-stage non-small cell lung cancer. The source was PBMCs, collected at surgery. This CDR3 reads CAISAGQGVYEQYV. Here the CDR3 DNA reads TGTGCCATCAGCGCGGGACAGGGGGTCTACGAGCAGTACGTC.